One sample yielded the 24 T cell receptor beta chains listed below, sequenced in a study of shared T cell receptors in the human thymus. Repertoires were generated with immunoSEQ multiplex PCR, while TCRdb's copy carries only in-frame clones and drops some. Seen here are 72,000 or so clones, over 90% observed once, and the top ten hold roughly 0.03%. The sequencing input was thymocytes. Receptor source: a human donor.

The chain recombines TRBV6-6 with TRBJ1-1; 7 bases map to TRBD1. Germline V gene lookup returns CDR1 MNHNY and CDR2 SVGAGI (reference sequence). This CDR3 has 14 amino acids. J was trimmed by 4 bases and V by 6 bases; bases with no gene match: 8. CDR3 region: CASRVRGWGTEAFF. CDR3 sequence (DNA): TGTGCCAGCAGAGTCAGGGGGTGGGGCACTGAAGCTTTCTTT.

This chain links TRBV4-2 with TRBJ1-5; weak D call: TRBD1 (6 bases). V lost 0 bases to trimming and J lost 6 bases, with 9 bases between them. Germline loops: CDR1 LGHNA, CDR2 YNFKEQ. This CDR3 contains 14 residues. The CDR3 DNA follows: TGTGCCAGCAGCCAAGAACAGGGATTTCAGCCCCAGCATTTT. Protein: CASSQEQGFQPQHF.

The chain carries TRBV27 and TRBJ2-4; 8 nucleotides match TRBD1. The germline CDR1 and CDR2 sequences are MNHEY and SMNVEV (reference sequence). The CDR3 is 16 residues long. V was pared by 8 bases and J by 0 bases, with 9 bases of the junction left unmatched. The CDR3 DNA is TGTGCCAGCCAAAAAAACAGGGGGTTAGCCAAAAACATTCAGTACTTC. This codes for CASQKNRGLAKNIQYF.

The table lists this clone with a count of one. The chain is built from TRBV6-5 and TRBJ2-1, with TRBD2 matching over 15 bases. This CDR3 spans 16 amino acids. Unmatched junction bases numbered 3, after V lost 2 bases and J lost 7 bases. Germline V gene sequence: CDR1 MNHEY, CDR2 SVGAGI. CDR3 residues: CASSYPGLAGGNEQFF. CDR3 nucleotide sequence: TGTGCCAGCAGTTACCCGGGACTAGCGGGGGGAAATGAGCAGTTCTTC.

J is TRBJ2-5 and V is TRBV12-5; 8 nucleotides agree with TRBD1. This CDR3 region has 17 residues. From germline, CDR1 is LGHNT and CDR2 FRNRAP. The junction had 12 bases not matched to a gene; V was cut back by 1 base and J by 5 bases. CDR3 residues: CASGLARAGGRVETQYF. The CDR3 region has the DNA TGTGCTAGTGGTTTGGCCAGAGCAGGGGGCCGGGTGGAGACCCAGTACTTC.

The gene calls are TRBV15 and TRBJ2-3; TRBD2 matches 14 bases. J lost 6 bases, V lost 4 bases, and 3 bases had no gene match. CDR3 length equals 15 residues. Per the germline V gene, CDR1 is LNHNV and CDR2 is YYDKDF (reference sequence). The CDR3 DNA is TGTGCCACCAGCATAGGGACTAGCGGGGGTGATACGCAGTATTTT. Encoded protein: CATSIGTSGGDTQYF.

This chain joins TRBV2 and TRBJ2-2; 7 nucleotides align to TRBD1. The CDR3 runs to 14 residues. CDR1 is SNHLY, CDR2 FYNNEI, per germline. The J segment lost 10 bases and the V segment lost 10 bases, leaving 15 bases of the junction unmatched. The CDR3 nucleotides read TGTGCCACGGGACGGGACAGCAAGATGGAGGAGCTGTTTTTT. It yields the protein CATGRDSKMEELFF.

The V call is TRBV28, the J call TRBJ1-6, with TRBD1 matching over 9 bases. Unmatched junction bases numbered 13, after V lost 5 bases and J lost 8 bases. The CDR3 length is 17 residues. Germline assignment: CDR1 MDHEN and CDR2 SYDVKM. The CDR3 region is CASSHPTRTGAYSPLHF. The CDR3 region has the DNA TGTGCCAGCAGTCACCCCACCCGGACAGGGGCATATTCACCCCTCCACTTT.

This clone was seen a single time. The chain has TRBV19 and TRBJ2-7; D is uncertain. Germline loops: CDR1 LNHDA, CDR2 SQIVND (reference sequence). CDR3 length equals 13 residues. V was trimmed by 6 bases and J by 0 bases, leaving 9 bases between them. DNA of the CDR3: TGTGCCAGTAGAGTCAACAGCTCCTACGAGCAGTACTTC. It encodes CASRVNSSYEQYF.

The chain joins TRBV15 to TRBJ1-4; the D is unclear. This CDR3 is 16 amino acids long. Germline V lookup: CDR1 LNHNV, CDR2 YYDKDF (reference sequence). Deletions cut 0 bases from V and 1 base from J, with 9 bases between. CDR3 sequence: CATSRDHRETNEKLFF. In nucleotides, the CDR3 is TGTGCCACCAGCAGAGATCATAGGGAAACTAATGAAAAACTGTTTTTT.

The chain carries TRBV28 and TRBJ2-5; a possible D gene is TRBD2 (5 bases). The CDR3 length is 15 residues. Trimming stripped 3 bases from V and 9 bases from J, with 20 bases between. The germline V gene has CDR1 MDHEN and CDR2 SYDVKM. The DNA of the CDR3 is TGTGCCAGCAGTTTCCGCGTTAGGGCGTTGGAGGCCCAGTACTTC. Its protein product is CASSFRVRALEAQYF. Combining the CDR3 with reference TRBV28 and TRBJ2-5 gives the whole variable domain DVKVTQSSRYLVKRTGEKVFLECVQDMDHENMFWYRQDPGLGLRLIYFSYDVKMKEKGDIPEGYSVSREKKERFSLILESASTNQTSMYLCASSFRVRALEAQYFGPGTRLLVL.

V gene TRBV18 combines with J gene TRBJ1-5; D remains unclear. V dropped 6 bases and J dropped 1 base, with 16 bases sitting between them. The CDR3 is made up of 16 amino acids. The germline CDR1 and CDR2 sequences are KGHSH and LQKENI. CDR3 sequence reads: CASSQSGPRSNQPQHF. For the CDR3, the DNA is TGTGCCAGCTCCCAGTCCGGACCCCGGAGCAATCAGCCCCAGCATTTT.

V is TRBV25-1 and J is TRBJ1-6, with TRBD1 as a possible D gene (6 bases). Germline V CDR1 and CDR2: MGHDK, SYGVNS. Trimming stripped 5 bases from V and 7 bases from J, with 15 bases between. CDR3 size: 15 residues. This CDR3 reads CASSSGGQNNSPLHF. The CDR3 DNA reads TGTGCCAGCAGTTCGGGGGGACAAAACAATTCACCCCTCCACTTT.

The chain recombines TRBV4-2 with TRBJ1-2; D is undetermined. V was shortened by 3 bases and J by 0 bases, with 38 bases between the two germline ends. The CDR3 is made up of 24 amino acids. Germline values: CDR1 LGHNA, CDR2 YNFKEQ. This CDR3 is CASSHLRLKHLGHVSPGTNYGYTF. CDR3 coding DNA: TGTGCCAGCAGCCATCTCCGACTTAAGCATTTGGGTCATGTCAGTCCGGGAACTAACTATGGCTACACCTTC.

This clone has more than one count but fewer than ten. V gene TRBV14 combines with J gene TRBJ2-7, with D tentatively TRBD1 (6 bases). This CDR3 spans 15 amino acids. Trimming stripped 7 bases from V and 5 bases from J, with 21 bases between. CDR1 and CDR2 from the germline V gene are SGHDN and FVKESK. CDR3: CASTERQGSVNEQYF. The CDR3 DNA reads TGTGCCAGCACCGAAAGGCAGGGGTCCGTCAACGAGCAGTACTTC.

The chain employs TRBV19 and TRBJ2-7, with D possibly being TRBD1 (6 bases). Germline CDR1 reads LNHDA; CDR2 reads SQIVND (reference sequence). Trimming removed 3 bases from V and 5 bases from J, with 17 bases in between. This CDR3 has 15 amino acids. CDR3 nucleotide sequence: TGTGCCAGTAGTATTAAGGGGGACACTGTCCACGAGCAGTACTTC. Protein sequence: CASSIKGDTVHEQYF.

The chain links TRBV4-1 to TRBJ1-2, with TRBD1 identical over 8 bases. With V trimmed by 3 bases and J by 4 bases, 13 bases remained unmatched. CDR3 length: 17 residues. Germline CDR1 MGHRA, CDR2 YSYEKL. CDR3 amino acids: CASSQDQGQDRAYGYTF. The CDR3 region has the DNA TGCGCCAGCAGCCAGGATCAGGGACAGGACAGGGCCTATGGCTACACCTTC.

The chain carries TRBV19 and TRBJ1-5; D gene ambiguous. V lost 6 bases and J lost 5, with 14 bases in between. CDR1 LNHDA and CDR2 SQIVND come from the germline V gene (reference sequence). The CDR3 runs to 14 residues. The CDR3 loop is CASRARPADQPQHF. CDR3 coding DNA: TGTGCCAGTAGGGCCAGGCCAGCCGATCAGCCCCAGCATTTT.

About this clone: Within the sample, other DNA sequences also encode this same CDR3. The gene calls are TRBV27 and TRBJ2-1, with D perhaps matching TRBD1 (5 bases). Trimming left V 2 bases short and J 4 bases short, with 9 bases between. Germline CDR1 MNHEY, CDR2 SMNVEV (reference sequence). The CDR3 totals 14 residues. CDR3 in DNA: TGTGCCAGCAGTTTAGTGACAGCGTACAATGAGCAGTTCTTC. The encoded protein is CASSLVTAYNEQFF.

V usage is TRBV6-6 and J usage is TRBJ1-2; D is undetermined. The CDR3 contains 13 residues. Germline CDR1 MNHNY, CDR2 SVGAGI (reference sequence). V lost 6 bases and J 4 bases, leaving 12 bases between the germline ends. CDR3 in amino acids: CASSRAEAYGYTF. In nucleotides, the CDR3 is TGTGCCAGCAGCCGTGCGGAGGCCTATGGCTACACCTTC.

The rearrangement links TRBV5-1 to TRBJ2-4, with D hard to call. There are 15 residues in the CDR3. Germline CDR1 is SGHRS and CDR2 is YFSETQ. V was cut by 1 base and J by 0 bases, with 8 bases left in between. The CDR3 here is CASSLWGLAKNIQYF. Written as DNA, the CDR3 is TGCGCCAGCAGCTTGTGGGGATTAGCCAAAAACATTCAGTACTTC.

This chain connects TRBV6-5 to TRBJ1-1; no definite D call. V lost 7 bases and J 5 bases, leaving 8 bases between the germline ends. The germline gives CDR1 MNHEY, CDR2 SVGAGI. This CDR3 spans 11 amino acids. The CDR3 loop reads CASTGETEAFF. In DNA form, the CDR3 reads TGTGCCAGCACTGGGGAAACTGAAGCTTTCTTT.

V usage is TRBV6-6 and J usage is TRBJ1-4; TRBD1 might be the D (6 bases). The CDR3 runs 15 residues. Germline V lookup: CDR1 MNHNY, CDR2 SVGAGI (reference sequence). V was pared by 5 bases and J by 1 base, with 11 bases between. CDR3 DNA sequence: TGTGCCAGCAGTATTATACAGGGAACTAATGAAAAACTGTTTTTT. Protein: CASSIIQGTNEKLFF.

This rearrangement joins TRBV28 to TRBJ2-7, with TRBD2 identical over 9 bases. CDR3 size: 16 residues. Germline V gene data show CDR1 as MDHEN and CDR2 as SYDVKM. V gave up 0 bases and J gave up 7 bases; unmatched junction bases: 10. The CDR3 DNA follows: TGTGCCAGCAGTTTATGGTTAGCGGGGGCCAGGGGGGAGCAGTACTTC. It translates to CASSLWLAGARGEQYF.